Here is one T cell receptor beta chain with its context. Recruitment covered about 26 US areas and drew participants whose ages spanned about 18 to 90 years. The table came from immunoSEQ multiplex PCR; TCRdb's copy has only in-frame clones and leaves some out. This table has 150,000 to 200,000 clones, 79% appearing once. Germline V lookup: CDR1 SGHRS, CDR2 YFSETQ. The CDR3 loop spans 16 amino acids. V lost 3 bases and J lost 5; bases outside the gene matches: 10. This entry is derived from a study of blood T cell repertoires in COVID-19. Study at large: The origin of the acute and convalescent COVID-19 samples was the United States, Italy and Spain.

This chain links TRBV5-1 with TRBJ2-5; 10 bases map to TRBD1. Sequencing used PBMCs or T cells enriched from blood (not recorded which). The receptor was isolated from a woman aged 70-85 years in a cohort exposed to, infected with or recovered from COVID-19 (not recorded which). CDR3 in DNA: TGCGCCAGCAGCTCTTGGACAGGGGGAGGATCGGAGACCCAGTACTTC. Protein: CASSSWTGGGSETQYF. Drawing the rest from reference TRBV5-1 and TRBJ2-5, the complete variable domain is KAGVTQTPRYLIKTRGQQVTLSCSPISGHRSVSWYQQTPGQGLQFLFEYFSETQRNKGNFPGRFSGRQFSNSRSEMNVSTLELGDSALYLCASSSWTGGGSETQYFGPGTRLLVL.